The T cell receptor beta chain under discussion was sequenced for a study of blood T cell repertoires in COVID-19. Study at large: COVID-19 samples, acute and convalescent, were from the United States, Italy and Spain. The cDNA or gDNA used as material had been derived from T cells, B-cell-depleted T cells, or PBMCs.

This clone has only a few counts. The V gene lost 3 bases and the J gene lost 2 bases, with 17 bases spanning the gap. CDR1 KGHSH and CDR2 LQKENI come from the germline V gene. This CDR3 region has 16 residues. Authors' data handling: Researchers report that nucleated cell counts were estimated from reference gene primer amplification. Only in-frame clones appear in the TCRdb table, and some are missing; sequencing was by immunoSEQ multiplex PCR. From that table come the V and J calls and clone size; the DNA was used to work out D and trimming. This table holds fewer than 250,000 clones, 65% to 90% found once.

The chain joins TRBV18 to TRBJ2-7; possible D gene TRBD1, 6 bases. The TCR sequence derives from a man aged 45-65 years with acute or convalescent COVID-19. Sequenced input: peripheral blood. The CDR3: CASSPRQVLEPYEQYF. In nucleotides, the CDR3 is TGTGCCAGCTCACCGCGACAGGTCCTAGAGCCCTACGAGCAGTACTTC.